This T cell receptor beta chain was sequenced for a study of shared clonotypes between healthy human individuals. Study-level findings and limits: Compared with memory subsets, naive subsets generally had larger estimated richness. Donor scarcity curtailed the genetic and exposure-history diversity represented herein. The authors expected sequencing depth to affect clonotype sharing among donors.

On this clone: Its antigen is not identified.

The germline V gene encodes CDR1 MDHEN and CDR2 SYDVKM. The V gene end was trimmed by 6 bases and the J gene end by 5 bases; junction bases not matched to a gene: 15. The CDR3 loop spans 16 amino acids. TCRdb's table, derived via immunoSEQ multiplex PCR, lists solely in-frame clones and lacks some. This table has roughly 2,500,000 clones, more than 85% appearing once. The sequenced material came from naive CD4+ T cells from PBMCs. Subset meaning: CD45RA+ positively selected. The sequence came from a man between 18 and 29 years old in good health. Some clones in this sample may be carry-over from other donors' samples. The genes are TRBV28 and TRBJ2-7; TRBD1 matches 8 bases. Here the CDR3 DNA reads TGTGCCAGCAGACCGGACGCAGGGGGCGCCGCCCACGAGCAGTACTTC. This translates into CASRPDAGGAAHEQYF.